Listed here are 19 T cell receptor beta chains from one sample, sequenced in a study of blood T cell repertoires in COVID-19. This table comes from immunoSEQ multiplex PCR, and its TCRdb copy is limited to in-frame clones, with some not included. The table includes approximately 260,000 clones, around 80% detected once. Specimen: PBMCs or T cells enriched from blood (not recorded which). These receptors came from a man aged 25-40 years with acute COVID-19.

The rearrangement uses TRBV14 and TRBJ2-3, with 11 positions matching TRBD2. The V and J ends lost 6 bases and 3 bases, in that order; junction bases with no gene match: 8. The CDR3 is made up of 16 amino acids. Germline assignment: CDR1 SGHDN and CDR2 FVKESK. The CDR3 DNA reads TGTGCCAGCAGACCCGATAGCGGGAGGGTGACAGATACGCAGTATTTT. It specifies CASRPDSGRVTDTQYF.

The rearrangement joins TRBV29-1 to TRBJ1-4; D remains unclear. Trimming took 8 bases from V and 1 from J, leaving 11 bases between them. CDR3 length: 13 residues. Germline V gene lookup returns CDR1 SQVTM and CDR2 ANQGSEA. The CDR3 nucleotides are TGCAGCTTTTTGGGCCTAACTAATGAAAAACTGTTTTTT. Encoded protein: CSFLGLTNEKLFF.

The chain couples TRBV2 to TRBJ2-3; D gene ambiguous. The CDR3 runs to 11 residues. Germline V lookup: CDR1 SNHLY, CDR2 FYNNEI. Trimming removed 7 bases at V and 3 bases at J, with 5 bases between. CDR3 bases: TGTGCCAGCACCGAGACAGATACGCAGTATTTT. This sequence encodes CASTETDTQYF.

This clone was detected only a few times. V and J are TRBV6-5 and TRBJ2-7; TRBD1 aligns across 8 bases. There are 15 residues in the CDR3. Per germline, CDR1 MNHEY and CDR2 SVGAGI. Losses at the gene ends were 2 bases for V and 2 bases for J; bases not matched to a gene: 5. The CDR3 sequence: CASSYDRGGPYEQYV. DNA for the CDR3: TGTGCCAGCAGTTACGACAGGGGAGGCCCCTACGAGCAGTACGTC.

V usage is TRBV6-2 or TRBV6-3 and J usage is TRBJ2-3, with 8 bases that match TRBD1. CDR1 is MNHEY and CDR2 is SVGEGT in the germline V gene. This CDR3 region has 15 residues. V gave up 2 bases and J gave up 4 bases; unmatched junction bases: 5. This CDR3 is CASSYRNRGADTQYF. The CDR3 DNA reads as TGTGCCAGCAGTTACCGGAACAGGGGGGCAGATACGCAGTATTTT.

This sequence joins TRBV14 and TRBJ2-3; a weak D match, TRBD2 (6 bases). Germline CDR1 is SGHDN and CDR2 is FVKESK. The CDR3 is 15 amino acids. The germline V and J ends were trimmed by 4 bases and 1 base, with 12 bases remaining between them. CDR3 sequence: CASSRRTGGTDTQYF. The CDR3 nucleotides read TGTGCCAGCAGCCGTAGAACGGGAGGCACAGATACGCAGTATTTT.

The chain recombines TRBV6-1 with TRBJ2-1; 10 bases agree with TRBD1. This CDR3 region has 18 residues. V trimming: 2 bases; J trimming: 7 bases; junction bases outside the gene matches: 14. Germline-derived CDR1 and CDR2 are MNHNS and SASEGT. As DNA, the CDR3 is TGTGCCAGCAGTGAAATCATGGGGTTAGGACAGGGGGGGAATGAGCAGTTCTTC. As protein: CASSEIMGLGQGGNEQFF.

The gene calls are TRBV5-1 and TRBJ2-5, with 11 bases lining up with TRBD2. Unmatched junction bases numbered 4, after V lost 6 bases and J lost 3 bases. The CDR3 totals 14 residues. Germline CDR1 reads SGHRS; CDR2 reads YFSETQ. CDR3 sequence: CASTISGGEETQYF. CDR3 nucleotide sequence: TGCGCCAGCACCATTAGCGGGGGGGAAGAGACCCAGTACTTC.

The table lists this clone with a count of one. The J gene is TRBJ1-3, the V gene TRBV24-1, with unresolved D. CDR3 length equals 13 residues. V lost 3 bases, J lost 3 bases, and 5 bases lay in between. Germline loops: CDR1 KGHDR, CDR2 SFDVKD. The CDR3 DNA is TGTGCCACCAGTGATCGACTTGGAAACACCATATATTTT. Residues: CATSDRLGNTIYF.

V and J are TRBV9 and TRBJ2-3, with 10 positions matching TRBD2. V trimming: 3 bases; J trimming: 6 bases; junction bases outside the gene matches: 7. CDR1 SGDLS and CDR2 YYNGEE come from the germline V gene. This CDR3 has 15 amino acids. CDR3 region: CASSGSGGSHDTQYF. Here the CDR3 DNA reads TGTGCCAGCAGCGGTAGCGGGGGGTCCCATGATACGCAGTATTTT.

The gene calls are TRBV5-1 and TRBJ2-7; possible D gene TRBD2, 5 bases. This CDR3 spans 14 amino acids. Germline CDR1 reads SGHRS; CDR2 reads YFSETQ. DNA of the CDR3: TGTGCCAGCAGCCCTACGGGGATGGGGTACGAGCAGTACGTC. Protein: CASSPTGMGYEQYV.

This chain connects TRBV6-5 to TRBJ1-2; D unresolved. Trimming pared 10 bases from V and 3 bases from J, leaving 15 bases between. This CDR3 comprises 13 residues. Germline values: CDR1 MNHEY, CDR2 SVGAGI. This CDR3 is CATKGGSHYGYTF. The CDR3 DNA follows: TGTGCCACAAAGGGCGGGTCACACTATGGCTACACCTTC.

The V gene is TRBV24-1, the J gene TRBJ2-3; perhaps TRBD2 as D (5 bases). From germline, CDR1 is KGHDR and CDR2 SFDVKD. The V and J ends lost 4 bases and 5 bases respectively, with 12 bases between them. The CDR3 totals 14 residues. The DNA of the CDR3 is TGTGCCACCAGTGACCTAGGGAGCTTAGATACGCAGTATTTT. Residues: CATSDLGSLDTQYF.

The rearrangement uses TRBV15 and TRBJ2-1; no reliable D call. V was pared by 0 bases and J by 7 bases, with 13 bases between. CDR3 length: 15 amino acids. CDR1 is LNHNV, CDR2 YYDKDF, per germline (reference sequence). The CDR3 DNA is TGTGCCACCAGCAGAGAGTGGGCCGGCTCAAATGAGCAGTTCTTC. It is translated as CATSREWAGSNEQFF.

This clone has just one count. CDR3 DNA sequence: TGTGCCAGCAGCTTAGCAGGACATCGTAATTCACCCCTCCACTTT. This gives the protein CASSLAGHRNSPLHF. The V gene is TRBV7-9, the J gene TRBJ1-6, with D perhaps TRBD1 (5 bases). This CDR3 spans 15 amino acids. Germline V gives CDR1 SEHNR, CDR2 FQNEAQ (reference sequence). The V gene lost 0 bases and the J gene lost 6 bases, with 9 bases spanning the gap.

V usage is TRBV5-6 and J usage is TRBJ2-2; D ambiguous. CDR3 length: 13 residues. The germline CDR1 and CDR2 sequences are SGHDT and YYEEEE. The V gene lost 2 bases and the J gene lost 7 bases, with 9 bases spanning the gap. The CDR3 nucleotides are TGTGCCAGCAGCTTCATAGGAGTCGGGGAGCTGTTTTTT. This sequence encodes CASSFIGVGELFF.

The CDR3 bases are TGTGCCAGCAGCCAAGTCCCTAGCGGGGGGGGAGATACGCAGTATTTT. It specifies CASSQVPSGGGDTQYF. The chain carries TRBV4-2 and TRBJ2-3; 12 bases fit TRBD2. The V segment lost 1 base and the J segment 5 bases; nucleotides outside the gene matches: 4. The germline CDR1 and CDR2 sequences are LGHNA and YNFKEQ. The CDR3 consists of 16 residues.

The chain combines TRBV30 with TRBJ2-5; D is undetermined. Germline CDR1 reads GTSNPN; CDR2 reads SVGIG (reference sequence). V gave up 4 bases and J gave up 0 bases, with 3 bases separating them. This CDR3 comprises 11 residues. The CDR3 nucleotides are TGTGCCTGGAATAACCAAGAGACCCAGTACTTC. This translates into CAWNNQETQYF.

J is TRBJ2-7 and V is TRBV21-1; the D call TRBD2 from the table was never checked on the DNA. TRBV21-1 represents a pseudogene. This CDR3 has 17 amino acids. In DNA form, the CDR3 reads TGTGCCAGCAGCAAAGCGCGGGACGGACGCCGCTCCTACGAGCAGTACGTC. Translated, it gives CASSKARDGRRSYEQYV.